This T cell receptor (beta chain) emerged from a study of blood T cell repertoires in COVID-19. CDR1 and CDR2 (germline): SGHKS, YYEKEE (reference sequence). Trimming removed 2 bases at V and 3 bases at J, with 15 bases between. This CDR3 contains 15 residues. In the authors' workflow: Estimation of nucleated cell counts relied on the amplification of reference gene primers. Clones were read by immunoSEQ multiplex PCR, and TCRdb kept only the in-frame ones, dropping some. V, J and clone size are taken as reported in that table, and D and trimming were inferred from the DNA itself. The sample comprises about 260,000 clones, around 86% of which are singletons, and around 5% rests with the top ten.

This TCR was sampled from a woman aged 55-75 years with COVID-19, enrolled during active disease. This chain links TRBV5-5 with TRBJ2-7; a weak D match, TRBD2 (5 bases). Sequenced: peripheral blood. This CDR3 is CASSLGGVRYYEQYF. The DNA for the CDR3 is TGTGCCAGCAGCTTAGGAGGTGTTAGGTACTACGAGCAGTACTTC. Full variable domain (rest looked up from reference TRBV5-5 and TRBJ2-7): DAGVTQSPTHLIKTRGQQVTLRCSPISGHKSVSWYQQVLGQGPQFIFQYYEKEERGRGNFPDRFSARQFPNYSSELNVNALLLGDSALYLCASSLGGVRYYEQYFGPGTRLTVT.